The present TCR beta chain was sequenced within a study of blood T cell repertoires in COVID-19. Looking at the study overall: Samples of COVID-19 (acute and convalescent) were obtained from the United States, Italy and Spain. Nucleic acid was either cDNA or gDNA, and it came from T cells, B-cell-depleted T cells, or PBMCs.

This CDR3 comprises 18 residues. Trimming removed 0 bases from V and 0 bases from J; junction bases left unmatched: 6. Germline V gene sequence: CDR1 SGHNT, CDR2 YENEEA. In the source study's methods: Estimation of nucleated cell counts relied on the amplification of reference gene primers. TCRdb's copy holds only in-frame clones and misses some; the assay was immunoSEQ multiplex PCR. That table gives V, J and clone size, and the DNA gave D and trimming. The profile shows approximately 180,000 clones, more than 75% of them singletons. The sequence derives from a human donor in a cohort sampled during active COVID-19. The sample comprised peripheral blood. The chain has TRBV11-3 and TRBJ2-1; TRBD2 matches 9 bases. The CDR3 DNA follows: TGTGCCAGCAGCTTAGATCCTAGCGGGATAGCCTCCTACAATGAGCAGTTCTTC. This encodes CASSLDPSGIASYNEQFF.